Reported below is one T cell receptor beta chain. Germline CDR1 is SGHRS and CDR2 is YFSETQ. There are 15 residues in the CDR3. Trimming pared 5 bases from V and 1 base from J, leaving 15 bases between. The data stem from a study of T cell responses to AZD1222 COVID-19 vaccine. Some clones are missing from TCRdb's copy, which holds only in-frame ones; the method was immunoSEQ multiplex PCR. The profile shows 100,000 to 150,000 clones, around 90% of them singletons. The gene calls are TRBV5-1 and TRBJ2-5; D possibly matches TRBD1 or TRBD2 (6 bases each). Sequencing was performed on peripheral blood, taken on day 0 of AZD1222 vaccination. The receptor was derived from an adult in good health. CDR3 in amino acids: CASRVSWGAQETQYF. The CDR3, as DNA: TGCGCCAGCAGAGTTAGTTGGGGGGCCCAAGAGACCCAGTACTTC.